This T cell receptor (beta chain) appears in the sequencing data of a study of blood T cell repertoires in COVID-19. On the study more broadly: Cohort 3 donors counted as recovered after two negative PCRs, clearance, or resolved symptoms. PBMCs, B-cell-depleted T cells, or T cells were the source of the cDNA or gDNA that made up the material.

Data came from immunoSEQ multiplex PCR; TCRdb stores just in-frame clones and leaves some out. The table has some 220,000 clones, roughly nine tenths seen once. Assignments of participants to cohorts depended upon their own reported clinical history. Unmatched junction bases numbered 4, after V lost 4 bases and J lost 4 bases. The CDR3 sequence is 14 residues long. Germline V gene data show CDR1 as SGHKS and CDR2 as YYEKEE (reference sequence). V usage is TRBV5-5 and J usage is TRBJ2-5, with 10 bases identical to TRBD1. Material for sequencing was PBMCs or T cells enriched from blood (not recorded which). This TCR came from a woman between 50 and 59 years old in a cohort exposed to, infected with or recovered from COVID-19 (not recorded which). CDR3 in DNA: TGTGCCAGCAGCCGACAGGGGGCAGGAGAGACCCAGTACTTC. As protein: CASSRQGAGETQYF.